The present T cell receptor beta chain was sequenced within a study of Tregs in tolerant kidney transplant recipients. Overall study findings and caveats: No direct test of biological reproducibility was done here. Activated donor B cell expansion appeared to reveal the most relevant donor-specific TCRbeta repertoire.

The method was immunoSEQ multiplex PCR; TCRdb's version includes in-frame clones alone and lacks a portion of them. The sample lists 200,000 to 300,000 clones, roughly 84% occurring once. Unstimulated Tregs (CD4+CD25+CD127-) and CD4+CD25- non-Tregs were sorted from PBMCs. This clone was recorded a few times. Its antigen is not identified. Material: CD4+ T cells from blood. The source of this sequence is a human donor in good health.

CDR3 amino acids: CASSDSQGSYGYTF. CDR3 bases: TGTGCCAGCAGTGACTCGCAGGGGAGCTATGGCTACACCTTC. The gene calls are TRBV6-4 and TRBJ1-2; the D gene is possibly TRBD1 (6 bases). From germline, CDR1 is MRHNA and CDR2 SNTAGT. The CDR3 is 14 amino acids. The V gene lost 0 bases and the J gene lost 4 bases, with 9 bases spanning the gap.